This is a list of T cell receptor beta chains from one sample in a study of T-cell reconstitution after alpha-beta-depleted transplantation in children. From the PCR reads, TCRdb called clonotypes with MiXCR, one entry per CDR3 protein. The table has hundreds of thousands of distinct CDR3 sequences, approximately 8.9% seen once. The sample here was PBMCs, mostly from graft donor cells, taken 180 days after TCRalphabeta/CD19-depleted stem cell transplant. The receptors originated from a male patient aged 10-17 years who had a stem cell transplant for acute lymphoblastic leukemia, so the T cells may come from the graft donor. CDR3s include the opening cysteine and the closing phenylalanine or tryptophan. D genes are given only for firm matches. Clone size is shown for a subset of rows, as once, few, many or a class of expanded clone.

size,V,J,D,CDR3,DNA
many,TRBV20-1,TRBJ2-1,NA,CSAVDSGRVRYNEQFF,TGCAGTGCCGTAGATTCTGGCCGGGTAAGGTACAATGAGCAGTTCTTC
many,TRBV7-9,TRBJ2-7,NA,CASSAQGYEQYF,TGTGCCAGCAGCGCTCAGGGGTACGAGCAGTACTTC
many,TRBV6-2/TRBV6-3,TRBJ1-5,NA,CASSYSGQPQHF,TGTGCCAGCAGTTACTCTGGTCAGCCCCAGCATTTT
few,TRBV18,TRBJ2-5,NA,CASSPTREDGTQYF,TGTGCCAGCTCACCAACGAGGGAGGACGGGACCCAGTACTTC
many,TRBV7-2,TRBJ2-2,TRBD1,CASSTTRDRGTGELFF,TGTGCCAGCAGCACGACCCGGGACAGGGGGACCGGGGAGCTGTTTTTT
NA,TRBV7-2,TRBJ2-1,TRBD2,CDSSPSSGGDNEQFF,TGTGACAGCAGCCCATCTAGCGGGGGAGACAATGAGCAGTTCTTC
many,TRBV3-1,TRBJ2-7,NA,CASSQDHTGFDEQYF,TGTGCCAGCAGCCAAGACCATACAGGGTTCGACGAGCAGTACTTC
many,TRBV20-1,TRBJ1-1,NA,CSARIDSLFTEAFF,TGCAGTGCTCGGATAGACAGTTTGTTCACTGAAGCTTTCTTT
many,TRBV13,TRBJ2-1,NA,CASSFGDFDYNEQFF,TGTGCCAGCAGCTTTGGGGATTTCGACTACAATGAGCAGTTCTTC
few,TRBV19,TRBJ1-1,NA,CASIGYPGDMNTEAFF,TGTGCCAGTATCGGATACCCAGGCGACATGAACACTGAAGCTTTCTTT
many,TRBV7-9,TRBJ1-6,TRBD1,CASSFRDRDNSPLHF,TGTGCCAGCAGCTTCCGGGACAGGGATAATTCACCCCTCCACTTT
few,TRBV6-5,TRBJ1-5,NA,CASSYSGEGNQPQHF,TGTGCCAGCAGTTACTCAGGGGAGGGGAATCAGCCCCAGCATTTT
many,TRBV6-5,TRBJ1-2,TRBD1,CASSSGGDRVPSYGYTF,TGTGCCAGCAGTTCCGGGGGAGACAGGGTTCCCTCCTATGGCTACACCTTC
many,TRBV7-9,TRBJ2-3,TRBD1,CASSLKVQGATDTQYF,TGTGCCAGCAGCTTAAAGGTCCAGGGGGCAACAGATACGCAGTATTTT
many,TRBV4-3,TRBJ1-1,NA,CASSQDGNTEAFF,TGCGCCAGCAGCCAGGATGGGAACACTGAAGCTTTCTTT
many,TRBV13,TRBJ1-6,NA,CASSWTDGRGNSPLHF,TGTGCCAGCAGCTGGACAGACGGACGAGGCAATTCACCCCTCCACTTT
many,TRBV7-9,TRBJ2-2,NA,CASSPFSGENTGELFF,TGTGCCAGCAGCCCCTTTAGCGGAGAGAACACCGGGGAGCTGTTTTTT
many,TRBV6-5,TRBJ2-2,NA,CASSYSISRGTGELFF,TGTGCCAGCAGTTACTCGATTAGCAGGGGCACCGGGGAGCTGTTTTTT
many,TRBV4-1,TRBJ2-1,NA,CASSPPRASGDYNEQFF,TGCGCCAGCAGCCCCCCCAGGGCGTCAGGAGACTACAATGAGCAGTTCTTC
few,TRBV7-2,TRBJ2-7,NA,CASSLVVDSTYEQYF,TGTGCCAGCAGCTTAGTTGTGGACTCCACCTACGAGCAGTACTTC
NA,TRBV6-5,TRBJ1-1,NA,CASSYSENTEAFF,TGTGCCAGCAGTTACTCAGAGAACACTGAAGCTTTCTTT